One and the same sample provided the 18 T cell receptor beta chains below, sequenced in a study of siplizumab effects on memory and regulatory T cells. Using immunoSEQ multiplex PCR, the repertoire was profiled, and TCRdb retains in-frame clones only, with some absent. This sample has tens of thousands of clones, with roughly 83% found just once. The specimen sequenced was memory CD4+ T cells sorted from blood. The receptors derive from a human donor in good health.

The chain is built from TRBV6-1 and TRBJ2-7; D may match TRBD1 or TRBD2 (6 bases each). The CDR3 is made up of 14 amino acids. V was cut by 5 bases and J by 3 bases, with 14 bases left in between. Germline CDR1 reads MNHNS; CDR2 reads SASEGT. CDR3 amino acids: CASSYVRGGYEQYF. The CDR3, as DNA: TGTGCCAGCAGTTATGTCAGGGGAGGCTACGAGCAGTACTTC.

This sequence joins TRBV7-9 and TRBJ2-7; 9 positions match TRBD2. This CDR3 is 14 amino acids long. V was clipped by 3 bases and J by 6 bases; unmatched bases: 6. Germline V gene lookup returns CDR1 SEHNR and CDR2 FQNEAQ (reference sequence). The CDR3 DNA reads as TGTGCCAGCAGCTTGAGCGGGGGGTCCGGCGAGCAGTACTTC. Protein: CASSLSGGSGEQYF.

The chain couples TRBV4-1 to TRBJ1-4; D gene unclear. This CDR3 is built from 15 residues. V shed 5 bases and J shed 7 bases, with 17 bases lying between them. In germline, CDR1 is MGHRA, CDR2 YSYEKL. CDR3 residues: CASSSGPAYGEKLFF. The CDR3 coding sequence is TGCGCCAGCAGCTCGGGCCCGGCTTATGGTGAAAAACTGTTTTTT.

The chain joins TRBV6-1 to TRBJ2-3; unclear D gene. Trimming cost V 6 bases and J 1 base, with 8 bases left between them. The CDR3 has 13 residues. Looked up from germline, CDR1 is MNHNS and CDR2 is SASEGT. The chain's CDR3 is CASRGQGTDTQYF. CDR3 in DNA: TGTGCCAGCAGAGGCCAGGGCACAGATACGCAGTATTTT.

CDR3 DNA: TGTGCCAGCAGCTTAGACAGGGACCACGAGCAGTACTTC. Its translation: CASSLDRDHEQYF. The chain is built from TRBV11-3 and TRBJ2-7, with D perhaps TRBD1 or TRBD2 (5 bases each). This CDR3 region has 13 residues. Germline CDR1 is SGHNT and CDR2 is YENEEA. Trimming cost V 0 bases and J 5 bases, with 8 bases left between them.

This chain links TRBV5-6 with TRBJ1-6, with D tentatively TRBD1 (6 bases). The CDR3 is 16 amino acids. The germline V and J ends were trimmed by 2 bases and 5 bases, with 14 bases remaining between them. Germline lookup yields CDR1 SGHDT and CDR2 YYEEEE. CDR3 nucleotides: TGTGCCAGCAGCTTAGGGACACCGAACCATAATTCACCCCTCCACTTT. Amino acid sequence: CASSLGTPNHNSPLHF.

This clone occurred once. This chain links TRBV5-4 with TRBJ1-2; D remains ambiguous. The V and J ends lost 4 bases and 5 bases respectively, with 24 bases between them. Germline V gives CDR1 SGHNT, CDR2 YYREEE (reference sequence). CDR3 length equals 17 residues. DNA for the CDR3: TGTGCCAGCAGCCCGGTGTCCCAGCAGCGGGCCCTATATGGCTACACCTTC. Amino acid sequence: CASSPVSQQRALYGYTF.

This sequence joins TRBV25-1 and TRBJ2-7; possibly TRBD1 for D (5 bases). This CDR3 spans 15 amino acids. From germline, CDR1 is MGHDK and CDR2 SYGVNS. V was clipped by 1 base and J by 6 bases, with 16 bases between them. CDR3 protein: CASSELGNQGLEQYF. DNA for the CDR3: TGTGCCAGCAGTGAATTGGGAAACCAGGGCCTCGAGCAGTACTTC.

The rearrangement uses TRBV7-3 and TRBJ2-1; D may be TRBD1 or TRBD2 (5 bases each). The germline CDR1 and CDR2 sequences are SGHTA and FQGTGA. Deletions cut 4 bases from V and 6 bases from J, with 16 bases between. CDR3 size: 15 residues. CDR3 protein: CASSSGTRTPNEQFF. Written as DNA, the CDR3 is TGTGCCAGCAGCTCAGGGACCCGAACGCCCAATGAGCAGTTCTTC.

This chain connects TRBV13 to TRBJ2-3; TRBD2 matches at 7 bases. Trimming cost V 1 base and J 8 bases; bases outside gene matches: 12. The length of the CDR3 is 16 residues. Germline assignment: CDR1 PRHDT and CDR2 FYEKMQ (reference sequence). The chain's CDR3 is CASSLAVSGKLGTQYF. CDR3 bases: TGTGCCAGCAGCTTAGCTGTAAGCGGGAAGCTTGGTACGCAGTATTTT.

This chain connects TRBV6-5 to TRBJ2-7, with 10 bases identical to TRBD2. The J segment lost 7 bases and the V segment lost 2 bases, leaving 11 bases of the junction unmatched. Germline CDR1 and CDR2: MNHEY and SVGAGI. The CDR3 extends over 16 amino acids. The CDR3 region is CASSYAPPGLAREQYF. CDR3 bases: TGTGCCAGCAGTTACGCGCCCCCGGGACTAGCGAGAGAGCAGTACTTC.

The rearrangement links TRBV12-1 to TRBJ2-7; the D call in the table, TRBD2, was not verified against the DNA. TRBV12-1 is an annotated pseudogene. This CDR3 comprises 17 residues. CDR3 sequence (DNA): TGTGCCAGCAGCCATACCGGGACTAGCGGGAGTTTCCACGAGCAGTACTTC. This sequence encodes CASSHTGTSGSFHEQYF.

The V gene is TRBV9, the J gene TRBJ2-2; the match to TRBD2 covers 9 bases. Losses at the gene ends were 0 bases for V and 7 bases for J; bases not matched to a gene: 10. This CDR3 contains 17 residues. Germline V CDR1 and CDR2: SGDLS, YYNGEE. The CDR3 coding sequence is TGTGCCAGCAGCGTAGCTACGGTGCGGGAGGGCTTCGGGGAGCTGTTTTTT. Its protein is CASSVATVREGFGELFF.

V usage is TRBV11-2 and J usage is TRBJ2-7; 14 nucleotides match TRBD2. Per germline, CDR1 SGHAT and CDR2 FQNNGV. The CDR3 totals 17 residues. Unmatched junction bases numbered 4, after V lost 3 bases and J lost 0 bases. The CDR3 is CASSLGTSGGLSYEQYF. The CDR3 bases are TGTGCCAGCAGCTTGGGGACTAGCGGGGGTCTCTCCTACGAGCAGTACTTC.

The V gene is TRBV7-2, the J gene TRBJ1-2, with unresolved D. Germline CDR1 reads SGHTA; CDR2 reads FQGNSA. Trimming left V 3 bases short and J 5 bases short, with 16 bases between. The CDR3 is 15 residues long. In DNA form, the CDR3 reads TGTGCCAGCAGCTTTCGAAACTCCAACCTTTATGGCTACACCTTC. Its protein product is CASSFRNSNLYGYTF. The full variable domain, rest sourced from reference TRBV7-2 and TRBJ1-2, is GAGVSQSPSNKVTEKGKDVELRCDPISGHTALYWYRQSLGQGLEFLIYFQGNSAPDKSGLPSDRFSAERTGGSVSTLTIQRTQQEDSAVYLCASSFRNSNLYGYTFGSGTRLTVV.

The genes are TRBV5-1 and TRBJ1-1, with D unresolved. The CDR3 sequence is 15 residues long. V was cut by 0 bases and J by 4 bases, with 13 bases left in between. CDR1 and CDR2 (germline): SGHRS, YFSETQ. The CDR3 here is CASSLGEGSGTEAFF. The DNA for the CDR3 is TGCGCCAGCAGCTTGGGAGAGGGCTCGGGCACTGAAGCTTTCTTT. Based on the CDR3 plus reference TRBV5-1 and TRBJ1-1, the full variable domain is KAGVTQTPRYLIKTRGQQVTLSCSPISGHRSVSWYQQTPGQGLQFLFEYFSETQRNKGNFPGRFSGRQFSNSRSEMNVSTLELGDSALYLCASSLGEGSGTEAFFGQGTRLTVV.

The V and J genes are TRBV5-1 and TRBJ1-6; D gene uncertain. Deletions cut 0 bases from V and 7 bases from J, with 11 bases between. Germline V gene lookup returns CDR1 SGHRS and CDR2 YFSETQ. There are 15 residues in the CDR3. In nucleotides, the CDR3 is TGCGCCAGCAGCTTGGCTCAGGTTAAGAATTCACCCCTCCACTTT. It yields the protein CASSLAQVKNSPLHF.

The CDR3 sequence is CASRQTSGSYNEQFF. The CDR3 region has the DNA TGTGCCAGTAGACAAACTAGCGGGAGTTACAATGAGCAGTTCTTC. The chain is built from TRBV19 and TRBJ2-1; 11 bases agree with TRBD2. This CDR3 comprises 15 residues. CDR1 and CDR2 from the germline V gene are LNHDA and SQIVND (reference sequence). J was trimmed by 4 bases and V by 6 bases; bases with no gene match: 5.